The present T cell receptor beta chain was sequenced within a study of post-analysis software for immune sequencing data (dated by TCRdb to about 2015). In the study overall: Relapsing-remitting, secondary progressive and progressive-relapsing multiple sclerosis were recorded as disease courses, and subtype annotation was lacking for some patients. Patient repertoires were compared against about twelve previously published healthy control repertoires from donors aged about 6 to 25 years. A subset of samples was prepared in parallel using single-end sample barcoding, then pooled and co-amplified after Illumina adapter ligation.

General study outcomes and caveats: Patients showed significantly higher frequencies than controls for about 5 TRBV segments, among them TRBV5-6, TRBV5-1 and TRBV20-1. The multiple sclerosis patient group was slightly younger than the control group. Multiple sclerosis patients had significantly lower normalized Chao1 diversity than controls, a result that suggests substantial peripheral T-cell clonal expansion. When samples were clustered directly using the F measure, samples prepared in the same batch co-clustered strongly, which prompted a batch-effect correction.

This clonotype was found a few times. There is no known antigen for this receptor. Base qualities were left out, and no much larger clone turns up one base away. CDR1 is given as MNHEY and CDR2 as SVGAGI, both from the germline V gene. Trimming removed 0 bases from V and 6 bases from J, leaving 15 bases between the germline ends. The CDR3 contains 15 residues, cysteine and phenylalanine counted. Only CDR3 DNA is held: 45 bases, read in frame from base 1. To demonstrate the VDJtools post-analysis software, the study profiled TCR beta repertoires from the peripheral blood of about 13 young patients with multiple sclerosis. The multiple sclerosis patients were children and adolescents ranging in age from about 6 to 17 years. Library preparation used PCR. Sequencing instrument: Illumina HiSeq 2500. To reduce PCR and sequencing biases, unique molecular identifiers were incorporated into the TCR beta cDNA libraries. Every 1 to 10 million input T cells yielded about 500,000 cDNA molecules, meaning each molecule approximated one T cell. Patient libraries were prepared and sequenced with the same protocol used for the earlier healthy control dataset. Samples belonging to the same batch were prepared together, multiplexed and sequenced on a shared HiSeq lane. The paper's data handling went like this. Raw barcoded reads were processed with MIGEC, and single-read molecular identifier groups were discarded before consensus assembly and CDR3 extraction. Clonotype tables were post-analysed with VDJtools, and diversity was normalized by down-sampling all datasets to the smallest sample size. To correct batch-related cross-sample contamination, repertoire overlap clustering matched CDR3 amino acid sequences but not nucleotide sequences. TCRdb reanalyzed the raw reads on its own, using fastp at Q25 for trimming and MiXCR for clone calling, and kept in-frame beta chains. Rows with a matching CDR3 protein are joined into one entry that keeps the most common DNA and genes. These V and J calls derive from TCRdb rather than the authors' analysis. This sample gives about 500,000 distinct CDR3 sequences in total; approximately 45% of them show up just once. Of the sample, 12% falls within the top ten clones.

Sequencing was performed on blood. The sequence is built from TRBV6-5 and TRBJ2-7, with TRBD2 as a weak D call on 6 bases. The receptor's source is a girl between 10 and 17 years old with multiple sclerosis. The sequence in DNA is TGTGCCAGCAGTTACTCGGAACTAGCTGGTTCCGAGCAGTACTTC. This is translated as CASSYSELAGSEQYF.